The clone carrying this T cell receptor beta chain showed up just a few times. The data belong to a study of naive and memory T cell subsets. The library had UMIs added by 3' ligation of an oligonucleotide to TCR cDNA. Ligated cDNA underwent four rounds of PCR with nested alpha and beta constant region primers and SP2. MiXCR, run by TCRdb on the 5' RACE reads, gives a single entry per CDR3 protein. Counted here are 55,000 to 70,000 distinct CDR3 sequences, 5.5% to 8.5% occurring once; the ten biggest clones make up roughly 9.7%. This TCR came from a male donor in good health.

The CDR3 DNA reads TGCAGCGTTGAAGGGGGACTGAACACTGAAGCTTTCTTT. Translated: CSVEGGLNTEAFF. The chain joins TRBV29-1 to TRBJ1-1; perhaps TRBD1 as D (5 bases). V was shortened by 1 base and J by 0 bases, with 6 bases between the two germline ends. The germline CDR1 and CDR2 sequences are SQVTM and ANQGSEA. The CDR3 is 13 amino acids.